This T cell receptor (beta chain) was sequenced in a study of blood T cells in healthy people across ages. Alongside a J-beta primer mix, a sample-barcoded 5' primer served in a second PCR lasting roughly 7 to 11 cycles. TCRdb reanalysed the 5' RACE reads using MiXCR and keeps one entry per CDR3 protein. The table shows nearly 800,000 distinct CDR3 sequences, with roughly 56% occurring only once. V lost 0 bases, J lost 2 bases, and 14 bases lay in between. Per germline, CDR1 SGDLS and CDR2 YYNGEE. The CDR3 covers 16 residues. Broader study findings: Older individuals had lower TCR beta diversity per million T cells (the decline was roughly linear).

This clonotype was seen a handful of times. No antigen is known for it. The draw of peripheral blood yielded about 9.4 milliliters from each donor. The receptor was derived from a man in his forties in good health. Material for sequencing was blood. V and J are TRBV9 and TRBJ2-5; D is perhaps TRBD1 (5 bases). Here the CDR3 DNA reads TGTGCCAGCAGCGTAGCTCAGGGCCACCAGCAAGAGACCCAGTACTTC. This encodes CASSVAQGHQQETQYF.